This T cell receptor (beta chain) was found in a study of blood T cells in healthy people across ages. The use of a sample-barcoded 5' primer and a J-beta primer mix characterized a second PCR of about 7 to 12 cycles. TCRdb analysed the 5' RACE reads with MiXCR anew, one entry per CDR3 protein. The sample includes 650,000 to 900,000 distinct CDR3 sequences, 55% to 65% seen only once; the top ten take approximately 30%. This clonotype was picked up one time. The CDR3 totals 15 residues. Germline loops: CDR1 DFQATT, CDR2 SNEGSKA (reference sequence). Sample donors were healthy Caucasian individuals that came from Russia, aged 6 to 90. Each donor's blood draw was 8.5 to 10 milliliters of peripheral blood.

This clonotype originated in a man aged 30 to 39 in good health. This chain links TRBV20-1 with TRBJ2-4; 9 nucleotides line up with TRBD1. The J call is doubtful: the DNA matches TRBJ2-7 better. The sequenced material came from blood. CDR3 sequence: CSARSRDRVISEQYF. The CDR3 DNA reads TGCAGTGCTAGATCTCGGGACAGGGTCATCTCCGAGCAGTACTTC.